This TCR beta chain was recovered during a study of vaccination effects on CD4 cells after COVID-19. About the research overall: Cultures used roughly 2 million PBMC per well, approximately 9.7 IU/ml IL-2 and 10 ug/ml peptides. Points from the study as a whole: Researchers report that only 1 of 255 vaccine-induced clones in healthy vaccinees cross-reacted with common cold coronaviruses.

Worth noting for this clone: The antigen is not known. This same CDR3 is encoded by further DNA sequences in the sample.

Profiled with immunoSEQ multiplex PCR; TCRdb holds only in-frame clones, not every one. The data show more than 35,000 clones, 82% seen once. Trimming removed 0 bases at V and 3 bases at J, with 6 bases between. Germline V gene sequence: CDR1 SGHDT, CDR2 YYEEEE. CDR3 length: 13 residues. Investigators separated out CD4+ T cells once around 10 days of culture had passed. Half the medium was replaced with IL-2 medium on days 3 and 7. This clonotype was sampled from a human donor who received a COVID-19 vaccine. V is TRBV5-6 and J is TRBJ2-5; D unclear. This material consisted of CD4+ T cells from PBMCs cultured without peptide, taken before COVID-19 vaccination. The CDR3 DNA reads as TGTGCCAGCAGCTTGGAGCTAAAAGAGACCCAGTACTTC. This codes for CASSLELKETQYF.